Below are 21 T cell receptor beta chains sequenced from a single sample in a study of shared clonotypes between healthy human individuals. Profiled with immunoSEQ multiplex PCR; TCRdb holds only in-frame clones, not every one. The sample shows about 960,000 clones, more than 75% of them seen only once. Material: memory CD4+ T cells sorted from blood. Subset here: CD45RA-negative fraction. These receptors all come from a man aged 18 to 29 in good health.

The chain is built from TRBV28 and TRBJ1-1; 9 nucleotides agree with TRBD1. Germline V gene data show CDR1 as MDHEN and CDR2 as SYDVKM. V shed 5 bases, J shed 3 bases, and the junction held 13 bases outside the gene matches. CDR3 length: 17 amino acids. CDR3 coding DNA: TGTGCCAGCAGTCCCTCGCCCTGGACAGGGGCGGACACTGAAGCTTTCTTT. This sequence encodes CASSPSPWTGADTEAFF.

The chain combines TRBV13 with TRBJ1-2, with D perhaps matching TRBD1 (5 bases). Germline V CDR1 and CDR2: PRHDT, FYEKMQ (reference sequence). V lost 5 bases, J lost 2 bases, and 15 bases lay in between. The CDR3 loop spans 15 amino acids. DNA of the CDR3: TGTGCCAGCAGCCGGGGGGGTAAGGGAAACTATGGCTACACCTTC. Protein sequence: CASSRGGKGNYGYTF.

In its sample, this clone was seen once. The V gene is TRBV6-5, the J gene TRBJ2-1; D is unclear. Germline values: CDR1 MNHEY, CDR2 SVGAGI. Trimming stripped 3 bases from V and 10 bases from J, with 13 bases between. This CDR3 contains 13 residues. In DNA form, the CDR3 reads TGTGCCAGCAGTTATGTCCGGAACCGAGAGCAGTTCTTC. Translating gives CASSYVRNREQFF.

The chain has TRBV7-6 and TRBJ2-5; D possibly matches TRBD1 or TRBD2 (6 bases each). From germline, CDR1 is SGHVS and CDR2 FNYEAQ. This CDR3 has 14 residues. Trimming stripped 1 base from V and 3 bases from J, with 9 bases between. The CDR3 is CASSLVGGEETQYF. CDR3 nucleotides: TGTGCCAGCAGCTTAGTGGGGGGCGAAGAGACCCAGTACTTC.

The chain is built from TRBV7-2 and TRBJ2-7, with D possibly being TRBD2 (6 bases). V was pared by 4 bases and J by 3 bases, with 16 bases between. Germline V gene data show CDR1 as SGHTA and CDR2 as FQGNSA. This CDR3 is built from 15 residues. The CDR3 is CASSYVGTGDYEQYF. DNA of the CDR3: TGTGCCAGCAGCTATGTCGGGACGGGGGACTACGAGCAGTACTTC.

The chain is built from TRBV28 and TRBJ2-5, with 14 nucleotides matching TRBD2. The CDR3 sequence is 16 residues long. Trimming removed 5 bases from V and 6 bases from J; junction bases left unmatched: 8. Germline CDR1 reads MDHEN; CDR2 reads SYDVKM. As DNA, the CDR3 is TGTGCCAGCAGTGGGACTAGCGGGGGCTCGCGTAAGACCCAGTACTTC. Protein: CASSGTSGGSRKTQYF.

This chain's CDR3 is CASSAGLAGGLNEQYF. The CDR3 DNA follows: TGTGCCAGCAGCGCGGGACTAGCGGGAGGGTTAAACGAGCAGTACTTC. The chain has TRBV7-2 and TRBJ2-7; 16 bases are shared with TRBD2. The germline CDR1 and CDR2 sequences are SGHTA and FQGNSA. The CDR3 runs to 16 residues. With V trimmed by 5 bases and J by 5 bases, 6 bases remained unmatched.

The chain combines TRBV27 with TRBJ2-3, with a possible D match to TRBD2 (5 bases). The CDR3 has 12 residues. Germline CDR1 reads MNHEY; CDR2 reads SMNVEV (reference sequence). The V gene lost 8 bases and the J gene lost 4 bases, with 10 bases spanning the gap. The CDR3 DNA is TGTGCCAGCCGAGGGTTCGCAGATACGCAGTATTTT. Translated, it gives CASRGFADTQYF.

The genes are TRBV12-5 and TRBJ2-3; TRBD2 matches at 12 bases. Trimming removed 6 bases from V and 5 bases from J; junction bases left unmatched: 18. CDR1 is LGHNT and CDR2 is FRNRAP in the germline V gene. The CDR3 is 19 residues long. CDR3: CASGLTLSSGRGTQDTQYF. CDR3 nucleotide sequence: TGTGCTAGTGGACTAACCCTGTCTAGCGGGAGGGGCACCCAAGATACGCAGTATTTT.

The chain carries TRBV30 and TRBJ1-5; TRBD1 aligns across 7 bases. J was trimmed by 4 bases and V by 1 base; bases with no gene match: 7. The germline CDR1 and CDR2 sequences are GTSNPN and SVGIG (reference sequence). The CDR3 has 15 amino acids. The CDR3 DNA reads TGTGCCTGGAGTGCCCCGGGACAGTTTAATCAGCCCCAGCATTTT. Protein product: CAWSAPGQFNQPQHF. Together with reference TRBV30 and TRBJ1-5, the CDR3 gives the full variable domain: SQTIHQWPATLVQPVGSPLSLECTVEGTSNPNLYWYRQAAGRGLQLLFYSVGIGQISSEVPQNLSASRPQDRQFILSSKKLLLSDSGFYLCAWSAPGQFNQPQHFGDGTRLSIL.

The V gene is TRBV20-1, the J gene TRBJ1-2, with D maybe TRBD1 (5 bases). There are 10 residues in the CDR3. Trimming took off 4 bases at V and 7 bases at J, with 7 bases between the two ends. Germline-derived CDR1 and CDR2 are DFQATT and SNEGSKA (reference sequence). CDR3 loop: CSANQGGYTF. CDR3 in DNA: TGCAGTGCTAACCAGGGTGGCTACACCTTC.

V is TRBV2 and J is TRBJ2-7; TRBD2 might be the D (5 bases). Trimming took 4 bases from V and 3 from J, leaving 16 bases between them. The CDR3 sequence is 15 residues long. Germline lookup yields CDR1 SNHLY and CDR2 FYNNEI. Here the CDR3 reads CASSASREGGYEQYF. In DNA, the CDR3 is TGTGCCAGCAGTGCTTCGCGTGAGGGCGGCTACGAGCAGTACTTC.

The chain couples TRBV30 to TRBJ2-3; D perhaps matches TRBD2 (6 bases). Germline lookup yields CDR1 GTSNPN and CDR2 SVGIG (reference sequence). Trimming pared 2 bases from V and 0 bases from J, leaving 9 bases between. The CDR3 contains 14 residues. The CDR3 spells CAWSTGTSTDTQYF. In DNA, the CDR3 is TGTGCCTGGAGTACGGGGACTAGCACAGATACGCAGTATTTT.

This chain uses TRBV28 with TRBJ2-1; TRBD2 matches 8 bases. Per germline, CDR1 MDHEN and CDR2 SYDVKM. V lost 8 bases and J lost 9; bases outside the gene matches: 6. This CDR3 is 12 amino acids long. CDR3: CASGGLVSEQFF. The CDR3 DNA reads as TGTGCCAGCGGGGGACTAGTCTCTGAGCAGTTCTTC.

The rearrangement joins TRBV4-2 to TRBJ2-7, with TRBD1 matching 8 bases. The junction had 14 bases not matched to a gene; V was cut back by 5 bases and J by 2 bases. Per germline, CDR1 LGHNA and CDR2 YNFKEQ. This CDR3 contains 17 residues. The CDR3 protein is CASSLASGQGLAYEQYF. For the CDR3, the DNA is TGTGCCAGCAGCTTGGCGAGTGGACAGGGCCTTGCCTACGAGCAGTACTTC.

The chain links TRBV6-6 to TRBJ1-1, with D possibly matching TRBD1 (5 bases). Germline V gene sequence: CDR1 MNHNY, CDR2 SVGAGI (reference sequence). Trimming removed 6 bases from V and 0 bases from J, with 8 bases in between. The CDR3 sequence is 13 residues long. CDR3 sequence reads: CASRRGVNTEAFF. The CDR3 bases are TGTGCCAGCAGGAGAGGGGTGAACACTGAAGCTTTCTTT.

The CDR3 sequence: CASSPSRTDEAFF. The CDR3 nucleotides read TGTGCCAGCAGCCCTTCCAGGACAGATGAAGCTTTCTTT. The chain couples TRBV9 to TRBJ1-1, with D possibly being TRBD1 (6 bases). Germline V lookup: CDR1 SGDLS, CDR2 YYNGEE. Trimming left V 4 bases short and J 7 bases short, with 14 bases between. This CDR3 is built from 13 residues.

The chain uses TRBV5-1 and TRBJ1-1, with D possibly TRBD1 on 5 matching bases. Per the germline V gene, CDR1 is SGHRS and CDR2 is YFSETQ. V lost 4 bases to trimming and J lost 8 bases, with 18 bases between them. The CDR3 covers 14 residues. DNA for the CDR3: TGCGCCAGCAGCACGTGGGACGGACCCACCGAAGCTTTCTTT. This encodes CASSTWDGPTEAFF.

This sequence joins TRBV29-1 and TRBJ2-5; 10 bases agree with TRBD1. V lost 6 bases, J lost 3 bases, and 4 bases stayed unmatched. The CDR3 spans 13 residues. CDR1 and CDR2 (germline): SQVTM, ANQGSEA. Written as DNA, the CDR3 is TGCAGCGTCGGGGGACAGGGGAAAGAGACCCAGTACTTC. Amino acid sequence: CSVGGQGKETQYF.

CDR3 in DNA: TGTGCCAGCAGCCAGGACTTAAGCGGGGAGCTGTTTTTT. Encoded protein: CASSQDLSGELFF. The chain combines TRBV7-3 with TRBJ2-2; D might be TRBD2 (5 bases). With 5 bases removed from V and 7 bases from J, the gap between germline ends came to 11 bases. Germline CDR1 SGHTA, CDR2 FQGTGA. The CDR3 is 13 residues long.

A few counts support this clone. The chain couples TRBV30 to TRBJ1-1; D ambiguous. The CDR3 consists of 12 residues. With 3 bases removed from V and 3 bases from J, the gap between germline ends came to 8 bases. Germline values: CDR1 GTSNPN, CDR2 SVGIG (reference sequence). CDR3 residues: CAWSRTHTEAFF. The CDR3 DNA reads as TGTGCCTGGAGCAGAACCCACACTGAAGCTTTCTTT.